Each of the 18 T cell receptor beta chains below was sequenced from the same sample in a study of cytomegalovirus exposure and HLA in healthy donors. In the PCR, 60 Vbeta and 13 Jbeta primers were used. Only in-frame clones appear in the TCRdb table, and some are missing; sequencing was by immunoSEQ multiplex PCR. The sample yields 250,000 to 350,000 clones, just over 85% seen once. The specimen was PBMCs. These receptors all come from a man in his forties in good health and CMV-seropositive.

This chain links TRBV28 with TRBJ1-2; maybe TRBD1 (5 bases). Trimming removed 2 bases from V and 7 bases from J, with 11 bases in between. This CDR3 comprises 13 residues. Germline V gene sequence: CDR1 MDHEN, CDR2 SYDVKM. This CDR3 is CASSLGRQGGYTF. The CDR3 region has the DNA TGTGCCAGCAGTTTAGGGCGCCAGGGTGGCTACACCTTC.

The rearrangement joins TRBV2 to TRBJ2-5, with unresolved D. CDR1 SNHLY and CDR2 FYNNEI come from the germline V gene. The CDR3 runs 14 residues. Trimming shortened V by 6 bases and J by 2 bases, and 13 bases separated the two germline ends. The CDR3 protein is CASSPHRRQETQYF. The CDR3 DNA reads TGTGCCAGCAGCCCTCACCGGCGGCAAGAGACCCAGTACTTC.

The rearrangement joins TRBV18 to TRBJ2-7; possible D gene TRBD1, 6 bases. This CDR3 has 15 amino acids. V was trimmed by 0 bases and J by 2 bases, leaving 11 bases between them. From germline, CDR1 is KGHSH and CDR2 LQKENI. The CDR3 is CASSPPDSMTYEQYF. The CDR3 DNA follows: TGTGCCAGCTCACCACCGGACAGCATGACCTACGAGCAGTACTTC.

V and J are TRBV30 and TRBJ1-1; 9 bases are a match to TRBD1. The CDR3 sequence is 14 residues long. The V segment lost 2 bases and the J segment 4 bases; nucleotides outside the gene matches: 5. Germline V CDR1 and CDR2: GTSNPN, SVGIG (reference sequence). CDR3 residues: CAWSPGTGTTEAFF. In nucleotides, the CDR3 is TGTGCCTGGAGTCCCGGGACAGGGACCACTGAAGCTTTCTTT.

This clone was found once. V and J are TRBV19 and TRBJ1-2; D may be TRBD1 (5 bases). V dropped 4 bases and J dropped 1 base, with 10 bases sitting between them. The germline V gene has CDR1 LNHDA and CDR2 SQIVND (reference sequence). CDR3 size: 14 residues. CDR3 sequence (DNA): TGTGCCAGTAGTACCCGACAGATTAACTATGGCTACACCTTC. Encoded protein: CASSTRQINYGYTF.

The chain employs TRBV19 and TRBJ2-2; D is perhaps TRBD1 (5 bases). V lost 2 bases to trimming and J lost 6 bases, with 19 bases between them. The CDR3 is 17 amino acids. The germline CDR1 and CDR2 sequences are LNHDA and SQIVND (reference sequence). The CDR3 nucleotides read TGTGCCAGTAGTATAAGTTTCAGGGTTCTTTTGGCCGGGGAGCTGTTTTTT. As protein: CASSISFRVLLAGELFF.

V is TRBV9 and J is TRBJ2-5; D is possibly TRBD1 (6 bases). V lost 6 bases, J lost 0 bases, and 12 bases lay in between. The length of the CDR3 is 14 residues. Germline-derived CDR1 and CDR2 are SGDLS and YYNGEE. The CDR3 protein is CASNRGQHQETQYF. The CDR3 DNA sequence: TGTGCCAGCAACCGAGGACAGCACCAAGAGACCCAGTACTTC.

The gene calls are TRBV12-5 and TRBJ2-1; the match to TRBD2 covers 8 bases. The CDR3 runs to 14 residues. In germline, CDR1 is LGHNT, CDR2 FRNRAP. The J segment lost 13 bases and the V segment lost 6 bases, leaving 14 bases of the junction unmatched. The CDR3 nucleotides are TGTGCTAGTGGCCAAAGCGGGAGCCCCGACGGTCAGTTCTTC. Translation gives CASGQSGSPDGQFF.

This clone was counted a few times. The V and J genes are TRBV6-5 and TRBJ1-1; tentatively, D is TRBD1 (5 bases). This CDR3 has 15 residues. CDR1 and CDR2 (germline): MNHEY, SVGAGI. Trimming left V 0 bases short and J 5 bases short, with 13 bases between. CDR3 nucleotides: TGTGCCAGCAGTTACTCGAGGCGCAGGGCAACTGAAGCTTTCTTT. It is translated as CASSYSRRRATEAFF.

The chain recombines TRBV30 with TRBJ1-5, with 7 bases matching TRBD1. CDR1 GTSNPN and CDR2 SVGIG come from the germline V gene (reference sequence). Germline trimming cut 3 bases from V and 6 bases from J; bases unmatched to any gene: 11. CDR3 length equals 15 residues. The CDR3 DNA follows: TGTGCCTGGAGCGCTATACAGGGGTATGGTCAGCCCCAGCATTTT. Amino acids: CAWSAIQGYGQPQHF.

The rearrangement uses TRBV5-4 and TRBJ2-2; D is unresolved. V was trimmed by 4 bases and J by 6 bases, leaving 7 bases between them. The V gene's germline CDR1 is SGHNT and CDR2 YYREEE (reference sequence). The CDR3 loop spans 12 amino acids. This CDR3 reads CASSPPAGELFF. The CDR3 DNA is TGTGCCAGCAGCCCCCCGGCCGGGGAGCTGTTTTTT.

J is TRBJ1-6 and V is TRBV7-9, with 7 bases identical to TRBD1. Germline V gives CDR1 SEHNR, CDR2 FQNEAQ (reference sequence). The CDR3 loop spans 15 amino acids. V shed 7 bases, J shed 10 bases, and the junction held 13 bases outside the gene matches. As DNA, the CDR3 is TGTGCCAGCACCTACCTGGGGGACAGCGGGTCACCCCTCCACTTT. Its protein is CASTYLGDSGSPLHF.

The sample holds one count of this clone. This sequence joins TRBV15 and TRBJ1-2; the match to TRBD1 covers 7 bases. From germline, CDR1 is LNHNV and CDR2 YYDKDF (reference sequence). The CDR3 spans 13 residues. V trimming: 3 bases; J trimming: 4 bases; junction bases outside the gene matches: 2. CDR3: CATSSPGGYGYTF. CDR3 bases: TGTGCCACCAGCAGTCCAGGGGGCTATGGCTACACCTTC.

This rearrangement joins TRBV4-1 to TRBJ2-7, with a tentative D call TRBD1 (5 bases). This CDR3 has 17 residues. Germline V lookup: CDR1 MGHRA, CDR2 YSYEKL. The ends were cut back, 0 bases at V and 3 bases at J, with 18 bases in the middle. CDR3 in DNA: TGCGCCAGCAGCCAAGATACAGGTAACGACCCCTACTACGAGCAGTACTTC. It yields the protein CASSQDTGNDPYYEQYF.

CDR3 residues: CASSGTVTYGYTF. Written as DNA, the CDR3 is TGTGCCAGCAGTGGGACAGTTACATATGGCTACACCTTC. V gene TRBV28 combines with J gene TRBJ1-2; 7 nucleotides line up with TRBD1. After removal of 5 bases from V and 5 bases from J, the junction contained 5 bases not matched to a gene. The CDR3 length is 13 residues. The V gene's germline CDR1 is MDHEN and CDR2 SYDVKM.

The chain is built from TRBV5-6 and TRBJ2-7, with D unclear. The germline V and J ends were trimmed by 1 base and 4 bases, with 9 bases remaining between them. CDR3 size: 13 residues. The germline V gene encodes CDR1 SGHDT and CDR2 YYEEEE. In nucleotides, the CDR3 is TGTGCCAGCAGCTTGTGGGCAAATTACGAGCAGTACTTC. Protein product: CASSLWANYEQYF.

The genes are TRBV18 and TRBJ2-2; 14 bases fit TRBD2. V lost 0 bases, J lost 0 bases, and 3 bases stayed unmatched. The CDR3 loop spans 19 amino acids. CDR1 and CDR2 from the germline V gene are KGHSH and LQKENI. As DNA, the CDR3 is TGTGCCAGCTCACCACCGGGACTAGCGGGAGCCTCGAACACCGGGGAGCTGTTTTTT. Translating gives CASSPPGLAGASNTGELFF.

The chain joins TRBV9 to TRBJ2-5; D is perhaps TRBD2 (6 bases). The CDR3 sequence is 15 residues long. Between the trimmed V and J ends, which lost 0 bases and 5 bases, there was a span of 14 bases. Germline V gene data show CDR1 as SGDLS and CDR2 as YYNGEE. CDR3: CASSVANGGSETQYF. CDR3 bases: TGTGCCAGCAGCGTAGCTAATGGGGGGTCGGAGACCCAGTACTTC.